Below are 8 T cell receptor beta chains sequenced from a single sample in a study of control samples from healthy donors and cancer patients. Generated by immunoSEQ multiplex PCR, the TCRdb table keeps only in-frame clones and is missing some. The sample records 150,000 to 200,000 clones, more than 90% being singletons. Sequences were obtained from blood. These receptors came from a man aged 25-45 years in good health.

The CDR3 sequence is CASSQDPSGTEAFF. DNA for the CDR3: TGCGCCAGCAGCCAAGATCCATCAGGGACTGAAGCTTTCTTT. This rearrangement joins TRBV4-3 to TRBJ1-1; D perhaps matches TRBD1 (5 bases). The CDR3 is 14 residues long. Trimming pared 0 bases from V and 5 bases from J, leaving 10 bases between. Germline-derived CDR1 and CDR2 are LGHNA and YSLEER.

J is TRBJ2-1 and V is TRBV5-6; no clear D. Germline CDR1 and CDR2: SGHDT and YYEEEE. V lost 0 bases and J lost 4, with 8 bases in between. CDR3 size: 14 residues. CDR3 protein: CASSLGHKYNEQFF. The CDR3 nucleotides read TGTGCCAGCAGCTTGGGACATAAATACAATGAGCAGTTCTTC. The full variable domain, its missing parts supplied by reference TRBV5-6 and TRBJ2-1, is DAGVTQSPTHLIKTRGQQVTLRCSPKSGHDTVSWYQQALGQGPQFIFQYYEEEERQRGNFPDRFSGHQFPNYSSELNVNALLLGDSALYLCASSLGHKYNEQFFGPGTRLTVL.

This chain connects TRBV18 to TRBJ2-7; D gene ambiguous. The CDR3 has 14 amino acids. CDR1 and CDR2 (germline): KGHSH, LQKENI. V dropped 6 bases and J dropped 3 bases, with 15 bases sitting between them. The CDR3 region is CASSLGASHYEQYF. Written as DNA, the CDR3 is TGTGCCAGCTCCCTAGGCGCAAGCCACTACGAGCAGTACTTC.

The rearrangement links TRBV27 to TRBJ1-5; 9 positions match TRBD1. The ends lost 5 bases at V and 5 bases at J; junction bases unmatched: 10. Germline loops: CDR1 MNHEY, CDR2 SMNVEV (reference sequence). The CDR3 covers 16 residues. The CDR3 reads CASSPTDRGDHQPQHF. CDR3 DNA: TGTGCCAGCAGTCCAACGGACAGGGGCGACCATCAGCCCCAGCATTTT.

V usage is TRBV3-1 (or the pseudogene TRBV3-2) and J usage is TRBJ2-4; maybe TRBD2 (7 bases). The CDR3 consists of 18 residues. CDR1 is LGHDT, CDR2 YNNKEL, per germline (reference sequence). V shed 1 base and J shed 1 base, with 17 bases lying between them. CDR3: CASSQAGGGGPAKNIQYF. As DNA, the CDR3 is TGTGCCAGCAGCCAAGCTGGGGGCGGGGGTCCGGCCAAAAACATTCAGTACTTC.

This clone is a singleton in its sample. Other DNA sequences of this sample code for an identical CDR3. The chain links TRBV18 to TRBJ1-1, with a possible D match to TRBD1 (5 bases). CDR1 is KGHSH and CDR2 is LQKENI in the germline V gene. The CDR3 is made up of 15 amino acids. Trimming stripped 3 bases from V and 1 base from J, with 12 bases between. The DNA for the CDR3 is TGTGCCAGCTCACCCAGGCAGGGACCGAACACTGAAGCTTTCTTT. This sequence encodes CASSPRQGPNTEAFF.

This chain links TRBV19 with TRBJ1-6; D uncertain. CDR3 length: 15 amino acids. In germline, CDR1 is LNHDA, CDR2 SQIVND (reference sequence). V was shortened by 5 bases and J by 5 bases, with 13 bases between the two germline ends. In nucleotides, the CDR3 is TGTGCCAGTAGTTCCTCAAACGTGGATAATTCACCCCTCCACTTT. Amino acids: CASSSSNVDNSPLHF.

J is TRBJ2-1 and V is TRBV6-5; tentative D call: TRBD2 (6 bases). Germline CDR1 is MNHEY and CDR2 is SVGAGI. V was pared by 4 bases and J by 6 bases, with 16 bases between. The CDR3 runs to 15 residues. This chain's CDR3 is CASSSEERRANEQFF. In DNA form, the CDR3 reads TGTGCCAGCAGTTCGGAGGAGCGGAGGGCCAATGAGCAGTTCTTC.